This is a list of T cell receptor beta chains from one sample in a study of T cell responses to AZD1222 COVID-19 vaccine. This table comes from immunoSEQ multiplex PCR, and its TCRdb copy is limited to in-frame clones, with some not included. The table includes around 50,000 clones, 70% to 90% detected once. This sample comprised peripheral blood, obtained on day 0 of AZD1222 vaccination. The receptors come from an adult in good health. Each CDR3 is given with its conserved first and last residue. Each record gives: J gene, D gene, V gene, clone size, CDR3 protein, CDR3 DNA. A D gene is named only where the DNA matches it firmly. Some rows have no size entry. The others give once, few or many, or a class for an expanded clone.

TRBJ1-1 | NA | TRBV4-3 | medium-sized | CASSETATNTEAFF | TGCGCCAGCAGCGAAACAGCAACGAACACTGAAGCTTTCTTT
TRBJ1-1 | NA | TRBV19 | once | CASSYRTENTEAFF | TGTGCCAGTAGCTACCGGACAGAGAACACTGAAGCTTTCTTT
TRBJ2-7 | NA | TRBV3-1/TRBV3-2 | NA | CASSRQESYEQYF | TGTGCCAGCAGCCGACAGGAATCCTACGAGCAGTACTTC
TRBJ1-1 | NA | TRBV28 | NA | CASSSIPGTMNTEAFF | TGTGCCAGCAGCTCCATACCCGGGACTATGAACACTGAAGCTTTCTTT
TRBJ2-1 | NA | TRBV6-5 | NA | CASSYSWDSRNEQFF | TGTGCCAGCAGTTACTCTTGGGACTCCCGAAATGAGCAGTTCTTC
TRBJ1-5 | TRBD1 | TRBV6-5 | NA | CASSNQGVQPQHF | TGTGCCAGCAGTAACCAGGGGGTTCAGCCCCAGCATTTT
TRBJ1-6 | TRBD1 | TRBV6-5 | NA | CASSWTGQGDSPLHF | TGTGCCAGCAGTTGGACGGGACAGGGTGATTCACCCCTCCACTTT
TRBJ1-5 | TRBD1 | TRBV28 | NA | CASRRQGYQPQHF | TGTGCCAGCAGAAGACAGGGGTATCAGCCCCAGCATTTT
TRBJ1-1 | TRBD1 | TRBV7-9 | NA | CASSLALTGGSTEAFF | TGTGCCAGCAGCTTAGCGCTCACAGGGGGCAGCACTGAAGCTTTCTTT
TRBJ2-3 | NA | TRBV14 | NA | CASSQDWAGTQYF | TGTGCCAGCAGCCAAGATTGGGCAGGTACGCAGTATTTT
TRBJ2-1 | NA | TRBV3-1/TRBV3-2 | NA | CASSQGGLDEQFF | TGTGCCAGCAGCCAAGGCGGACTGGATGAGCAGTTCTTC
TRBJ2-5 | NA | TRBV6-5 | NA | CASSYSGTDIQETQYF | TGTGCCAGCAGTTACTCAGGGACCGACATTCAAGAGACCCAGTACTTC
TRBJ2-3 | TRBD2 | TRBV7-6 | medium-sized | CASSATSGRRGDTQYF | TGTGCCAGCAGCGCGACTAGCGGGAGAAGGGGAGATACGCAGTATTTT
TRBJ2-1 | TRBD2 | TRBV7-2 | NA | CASSLASGRYEQFF | TGTGCCAGCAGCTTAGCTAGCGGGAGATATGAGCAGTTCTTC
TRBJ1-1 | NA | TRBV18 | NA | CASSPASMNTEAFF | TGTGCCAGCTCACCCGCGTCGATGAACACTGAAGCTTTCTTT
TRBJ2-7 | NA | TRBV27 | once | CASSFLYGRTTYEQYF | TGTGCCAGCAGTTTCCTCTACGGACGGACCACCTACGAGCAGTACTTC
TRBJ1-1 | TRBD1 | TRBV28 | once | CASRRTGGLTEAFF | TGTGCCAGCAGACGGACAGGGGGGCTTACTGAAGCTTTCTTT
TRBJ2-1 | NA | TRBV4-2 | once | CASSQDSSWGGRVYNEQFF | TGTGCCAGCAGCCAAGATTCGAGCTGGGGAGGTCGCGTCTACAATGAGCAGTTCTTC
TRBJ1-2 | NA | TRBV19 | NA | CASSIRRGYGYTF | TGTGCCAGTAGTATTAGGAGGGGCTATGGCTACACCTTC
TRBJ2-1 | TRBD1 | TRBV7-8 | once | CASSFILSGQRRGNYNEQFF | TGTGCCAGCAGCTTCATCTTATCGGGACAGCGACGCGGTAACTACAATGAGCAGTTCTTC
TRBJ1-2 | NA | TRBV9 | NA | CASSPSPGAHGYTF | TGTGCCAGCAGCCCCTCCCCGGGGGCCCATGGCTACACCTTC
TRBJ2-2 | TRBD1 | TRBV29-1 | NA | CSVRGQGESGELFF | TGCAGCGTTCGAGGACAGGGTGAATCCGGGGAGCTGTTTTTT
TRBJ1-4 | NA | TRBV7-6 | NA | CASSQLRTDEKLFF | TGTGCCAGCAGCCAGCTTAGGACAGATGAAAAACTGTTTTTT
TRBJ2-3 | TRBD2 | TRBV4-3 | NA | CASSQESRGTAGATDTQYF | TGCGCCAGCAGCCAAGAATCCAGGGGCACAGCGGGAGCCACAGATACGCAGTATTTT
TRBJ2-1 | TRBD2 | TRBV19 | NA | CASNRASGRVSYNEQFF | TGTGCCAGTAATCGGGCAAGCGGGAGGGTGTCCTACAATGAGCAGTTCTTC
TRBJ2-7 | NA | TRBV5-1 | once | CASSIGPLGASRAAFYEQYF | TGCGCCAGCAGTATCGGCCCCCTGGGGGCTAGCAGAGCCGCCTTCTACGAGCAGTACTTC
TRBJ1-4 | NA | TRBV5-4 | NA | CASGVWGWEKLFF | TGTGCCAGCGGAGTTTGGGGTTGGGAAAAACTGTTTTTT
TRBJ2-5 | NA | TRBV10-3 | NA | CAIREDMEETQYF | TGTGCCATCAGGGAGGACATGGAAGAGACCCAGTACTTC
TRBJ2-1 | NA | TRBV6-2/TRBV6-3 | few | CASNPSGRSSYNEQFF | TGTGCCAGCAACCCCAGCGGGCGGAGCTCCTACAATGAGCAGTTCTTC
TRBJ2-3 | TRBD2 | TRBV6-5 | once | CASSRTSGRGDTQYF | TGTGCCAGCAGCCGTACTAGCGGGAGAGGGGATACGCAGTATTTT
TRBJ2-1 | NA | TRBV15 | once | CATSRSFNNNEQFF | TGTGCCACCAGCAGGAGTTTCAACAACAATGAGCAGTTCTTC
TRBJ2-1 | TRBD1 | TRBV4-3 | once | CASSQAHGTEYNEQFF | TGCGCCAGCAGCCAAGCTCACGGGACAGAGTACAATGAGCAGTTCTTC
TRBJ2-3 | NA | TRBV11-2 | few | CASSLRTDTQYF | TGTGCCAGCAGCTTAAGAACAGATACGCAGTATTTT
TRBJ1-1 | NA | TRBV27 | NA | CAIGRTPNTEAFF | TGTGCCATAGGACGGACCCCGAACACTGAAGCTTTCTTT
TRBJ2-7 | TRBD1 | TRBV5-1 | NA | CASTYGDRGYEQYF | TGCGCCAGCACCTATGGGGACAGGGGATACGAGCAGTACTTC
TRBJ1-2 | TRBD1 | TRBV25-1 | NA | CASSERDRDYGYTF | TGTGCCAGCAGTGAACGGGACAGGGACTATGGCTACACCTTC
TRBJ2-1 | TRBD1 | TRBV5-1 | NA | CASSTGTVDNEQFF | TGCGCCAGCAGCACCGGGACAGTCGACAATGAGCAGTTCTTC
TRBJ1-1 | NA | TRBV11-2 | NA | CASSPRTSPKSDTEAFF | TGTGCCAGCAGCCCCCGGACATCCCCGAAATCGGACACTGAAGCTTTCTTT
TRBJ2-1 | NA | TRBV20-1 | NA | CSASGTGTRTYNEQFF | TGCAGTGCTAGTGGAACCGGGACTCGAACCTACAATGAGCAGTTCTTC
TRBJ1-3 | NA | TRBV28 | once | CASSLGGNTIYF | TGTGCCAGCAGTTTAGGGGGAAACACCATATATTTT
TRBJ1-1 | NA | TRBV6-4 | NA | CASSQTGNTEAFF | TGTGCCAGCAGCCAAACAGGGAACACTGAAGCTTTCTTT
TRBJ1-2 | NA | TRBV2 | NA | CASSENGKRIYGYTF | TGTGCCAGCAGTGAAAACGGGAAGAGGATCTATGGCTACACCTTC
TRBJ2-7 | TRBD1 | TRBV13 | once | CASSPGQGLYEQYF | TGTGCCAGCAGCCCAGGACAGGGACTCTACGAGCAGTACTTC
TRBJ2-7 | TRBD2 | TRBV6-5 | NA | CAAKTSGAYEQYF | TGTGCCGCGAAGACTAGCGGAGCTTACGAGCAGTACTTC
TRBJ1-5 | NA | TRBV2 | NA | CASSEDARDNQPQHF | TGTGCCAGCAGTGAAGACGCTCGGGACAATCAGCCCCAGCATTTT
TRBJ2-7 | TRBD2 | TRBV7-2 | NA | CASSLGSGRLGEQYF | TGTGCCAGCAGCTTAGGCAGCGGGAGACTAGGCGAGCAGTACTTC
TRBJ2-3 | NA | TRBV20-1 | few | CSASIGTVDTQYF | TGCAGTGCTAGTATAGGGACGGTGGATACGCAGTATTTT
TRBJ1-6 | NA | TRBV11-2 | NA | CASSLSGTNNSPLHF | TGTGCCAGCAGCTTAAGCGGGACGAATAATTCACCCCTCCACTTT
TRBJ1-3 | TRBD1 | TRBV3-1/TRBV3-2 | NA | CASSGFGTGGGHLDPTSGNTIYF | TGTGCCAGCAGCGGCTTTGGGACAGGGGGAGGACACCTCGATCCCACATCTGGAAACACCATATATTTT